This record looks at one TCR beta chain sequence and its context. As yet, its antigen is unknown. These data are taken from a study of vaccination and CD4 T cells after COVID-19. Study-wide results and caveats: The cohort comprised relatively few convalescent patients, and no early post-infection timepoints were analyzed.

The Oncomine TCR Beta short-read assay sequenced DNA from cultured CD4+ T cells. TCRdb called the PCR reads again in MiXCR, with one record for every CDR3 protein. The sample holds roughly 16,000 distinct CDR3 sequences, roughly 80% seen once. Germline CDR1 SNHLY, CDR2 FYNNEI. The V gene lost 8 bases and the J gene lost 1 base, with 9 bases spanning the gap. This CDR3 region has 12 residues. Treatment here: roughly 11-day PBMC culture with coronavirus spike peptide pools or control peptides (ViraFEST assay). With fresh IL-2 medium, half the medium was replaced on days 3 and 7. The TCR comes from a human donor who received a COVID-19 vaccine. This specimen was CD4+ T cells from blood, cultured in vitro, taken after SARS-CoV-2 vaccination. The chain combines TRBV2 with TRBJ2-7; D gene uncertain. Here the CDR3 reads CASSWVSYEQYF. CDR3 DNA sequence: TGTGCCAGCTCATGGGTTTCCTACGAGCAGTACTTC.